This TCR beta chain was obtained from a study of memory CD4+ T cells and cytomegalovirus serostatus. Study observations and caveats: The CMV-associated TCR signature appears largely within the CD4+ memory repertoire.

Germline CDR1 and CDR2: SGHTA and FQGTGA. Trimming stripped 1 base from V and 5 bases from J, with 6 bases between. The CDR3 length is 13 residues. To note about this clone: The antigen remains undetermined.

Using immunoSEQ multiplex PCR, the repertoire was profiled, and TCRdb retains in-frame clones only, with some absent. The data show around 61,000 clones, with 82% seen just once and 0.4% held by the top ten. The sort gate was single viable CD3+CD4+CD8-CD45RO+ cells for memory CD4+ T cells. Serum IgG to CMV pp150, pp28, p38 and p52 defined serostatus. This TCR was recovered from an adult in good health and CMV-seronegative. The specimen sequenced was memory CD4+ T cells from blood. The rearrangement uses TRBV7-3 and TRBJ2-1, with unresolved D. The CDR3 sequence: CASSLSSHNEQFF. The CDR3 DNA reads TGTGCCAGCAGCTTAAGTTCCCACAATGAGCAGTTCTTC.